Listed below are T cell receptor beta chains from one sample, sequenced in a study of response to subunit inactivated influenza vaccine. Via MiXCR, TCRdb re-called the RT-PCR reads, giving one row per CDR3 protein. The repertoire consists of 170,000 or so distinct CDR3 sequences, with roughly 10% occurring once and the leading ten covering roughly a third. Source: CD8+ T cells sorted from PBMCs, taken about 23 months after vaccination. The receptor set was obtained from a man between 50 and 69 years old who received an inactivated influenza vaccine. Both conserved end residues are part of each CDR3.

v_gene	j_gene	CDR3aa
TRBV28	TRBJ1-4	CASSFEEASLTNEKLFF
TRBV7-2	TRBJ2-7	CASSPFGQTYEQYF
TRBV7-9	TRBJ2-2	CASSRGTGELFF
TRBV10-3	TRBJ2-1	CAISAPGPGGNEQFF
TRBV7-9	TRBJ2-3	CASSLADLPDTQYF
TRBV11-2	TRBJ2-3	CASSLMDTQYF
TRBV29-1	TRBJ2-2	CSVTTPNTGELFF
TRBV7-9	TRBJ2-1	CASSRTSGASYNEQFF
TRBV12-3/TRBV12-4	TRBJ2-3	CASSLGTATDTQYF
TRBV10-3	TRBJ2-7	CAISESPGYEQYF
TRBV11-3	TRBJ2-1	CASSPRSYNEQFF
TRBV4-3	TRBJ2-1	CASSQGDRYNEQFF
TRBV28	TRBJ2-3	CASSFAPTSTTDTQYF
TRBV11-2	TRBJ2-5	CASSNPYREETQYF
TRBV19	TRBJ1-5	CASSIDGQGMNQPQHF
TRBV5-6	TRBJ2-7	CASSLNRGVTLYEQYF
TRBV3-1	TRBJ2-7	CASSHGTSGTYEQYF
TRBV13	TRBJ1-6	CATLAAGEYNSPLHF
TRBV7-9	TRBJ2-7	CASSSTDRGPYEQYF
TRBV19	TRBJ1-1	CASSHGPGTEAFF
TRBV4-1	TRBJ2-1	CASSQDKNYNEQFF
TRBV10-3	TRBJ2-1	CAVQDNNEQFF
TRBV7-9	TRBJ2-7	CASSNHYEQYF
TRBV9	TRBJ1-1	CASSDREGVTEAFF
TRBV9	TRBJ2-3	CASSTQSTDTQYF
TRBV7-2	TRBJ2-7	CASSLAPGYEQYF
TRBV30	TRBJ2-3	CAWSRGTGLSTDTQYF
TRBV20-1	TRBJ1-1	CSLGLYTEAFF
TRBV20-1	TRBJ2-5	CSAKAGARQTQYF
TRBV7-9	TRBJ2-2	CASSRTVDSGELFF
TRBV29-1	TRBJ1-3	CSVETTTGNTIYF
TRBV19	TRBJ2-1	CASSIESRGNNEQFF
TRBV12-3/TRBV12-4	TRBJ1-5	CASSPRGNQPQHF
TRBV3-1	TRBJ2-7	CASSQEGALRGRSSEQYF
TRBV6-1	TRBJ1-1	CASRGGLNTEAFF
TRBV6-5	TRBJ1-5	CASSYQGGQPQHF
TRBV7-9	TRBJ2-5	CASSPPLAVQETQYF
TRBV19	TRBJ2-1	CASSIAGGFNEQFF
TRBV29-1	TRBJ1-2	CSADRQGLLYGYTF
TRBV4-3	TRBJ2-7	CASSHLTASSYEQYF
TRBV7-9	TRBJ2-7	CASSLAGQGGYEQYF
TRBV11-1	TRBJ2-1	CASSQPRTLTSGYFYEQFF
TRBV28	TRBJ2-7	CASSWGDEQYF
TRBV7-8	TRBJ1-4	CASLPFFGANEKLFF
TRBV7-7	TRBJ1-1	CASSRGRGTEAFF
TRBV5-1	TRBJ2-1	CASSYNSGRETYNEQFF
TRBV4-2	TRBJ1-6	CASSPDRNLLHF
TRBV27	TRBJ2-1	CASSLSSSNEQFF
TRBV29-1	TRBJ1-2	CSVESTAQFNYGYTF
TRBV27	TRBJ2-1	CASKRQVSYNEQFF
TRBV20-1	TRBJ2-3	CSARDPGESTDTQYF
TRBV10-2	TRBJ2-7	CASKDRGTAYEQYF